The sequence of this T cell receptor beta chain was determined in a study of blood T cell repertoires in COVID-19. The germline V gene encodes CDR1 LNHDA and CDR2 SQIVND (reference sequence). Deletions cut 5 bases from V and 3 bases from J, with 17 bases between. The CDR3 extends over 16 amino acids. This clone was counted a single time. Using immunoSEQ multiplex PCR, the repertoire was profiled, and TCRdb retains in-frame clones only, with some absent. This sample carries hundreds of thousands of clones, 70% to 90% of them seen once, and the ten largest clones take 0.7%. Sequencing input: peripheral blood. This clonotype was obtained from a human donor in a cohort sampled during active COVID-19. The chain carries TRBV19 and TRBJ1-5; possible D gene TRBD1, 6 bases. Here the CDR3 reads CASSGRGNYLNQPQHF. The CDR3 coding sequence is TGTGCCAGTAGTGGAAGGGGGAACTACCTCAATCAGCCCCAGCATTTT.